This T cell receptor beta chain was found in a study of CD8+ T cells in alopecia areata. Study at large: Each day, treated patients took oral tofacitinib twice, at 5 to 10 mg per dose.

Germline lookup yields CDR1 SGHDT and CDR2 YYEEEE. The CDR3 is made up of 16 amino acids. Trimming pared 0 bases from V and 4 bases from J, leaving 15 bases between. TCR sequencing used cDNA made by reverse transcription of extracted RNA. Only in-frame clones appear in the TCRdb table, and some are missing; sequencing was by immunoSEQ multiplex PCR. The sample contains 45,000 to 60,000 clones, about 96% of which appear only once. Alopecia areata patients provided lesional scalp punch biopsies and peripheral blood. Investigators sorted PBMCs to obtain both CD4+ and CD8+ T cells. This clonotype originated in a human donor with alopecia areata. The material sequenced was CD8+ T cells sorted from blood, taken at week 0. V gene TRBV5-6 combines with J gene TRBJ2-3; a weak D match, TRBD2 (5 bases). CDR3 in amino acids: CASSLGRGETPDTQYF. The CDR3 coding sequence is TGTGCCAGCAGCTTGGGTCGGGGAGAGACACCAGATACGCAGTATTTT.